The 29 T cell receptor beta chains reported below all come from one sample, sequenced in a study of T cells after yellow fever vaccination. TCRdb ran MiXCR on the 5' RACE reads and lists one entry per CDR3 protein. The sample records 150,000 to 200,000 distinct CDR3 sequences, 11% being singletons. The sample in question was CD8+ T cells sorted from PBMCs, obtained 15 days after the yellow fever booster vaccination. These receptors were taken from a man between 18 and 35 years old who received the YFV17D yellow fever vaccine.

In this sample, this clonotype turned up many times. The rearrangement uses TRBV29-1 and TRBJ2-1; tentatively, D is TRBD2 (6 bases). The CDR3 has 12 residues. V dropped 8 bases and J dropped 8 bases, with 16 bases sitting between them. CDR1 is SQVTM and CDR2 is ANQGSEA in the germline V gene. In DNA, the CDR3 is TGCAGCTCATCAGGAGGGCCGGATGAGCAGTTCTTC. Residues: CSSSGGPDEQFF.

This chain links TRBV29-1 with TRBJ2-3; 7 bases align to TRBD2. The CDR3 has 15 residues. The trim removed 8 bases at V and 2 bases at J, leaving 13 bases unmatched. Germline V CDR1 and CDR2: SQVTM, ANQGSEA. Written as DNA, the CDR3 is TGCAGCTCAGGACCGACTAGCAGAGACACAGATACGCAGTATTTT. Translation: CSSGPTSRDTDTQYF.

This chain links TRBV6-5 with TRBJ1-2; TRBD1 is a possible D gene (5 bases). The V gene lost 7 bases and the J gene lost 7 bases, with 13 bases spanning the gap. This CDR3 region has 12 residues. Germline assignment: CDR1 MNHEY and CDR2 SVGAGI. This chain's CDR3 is CASTSGGTGYTF. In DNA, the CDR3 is TGTGCCAGCACCTCCGGGGGGACTGGCTACACCTTC.

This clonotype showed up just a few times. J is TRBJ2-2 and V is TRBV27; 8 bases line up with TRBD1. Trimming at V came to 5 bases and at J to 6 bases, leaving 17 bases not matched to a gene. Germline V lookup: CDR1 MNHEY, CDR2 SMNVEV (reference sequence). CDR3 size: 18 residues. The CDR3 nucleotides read TGTGCCAGCAGTCCCCTCCCGAGACAGGGGTTTCCTTCCGGGGAGCTGTTTTTT. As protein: CASSPLPRQGFPSGELFF.

This CDR3 is CASSQEEPGTYEQYF. CDR3 bases: TGTGCCAGCAGCCAAGAGGAGCCAGGGACTTACGAGCAGTACTTC. The J gene is TRBJ2-7, the V gene TRBV4-2; weak D call: TRBD2 (6 bases). CDR3 length: 15 amino acids. CDR1 and CDR2 (germline): LGHNA, YNFKEQ. The V gene lost 0 bases and the J gene lost 4 bases, with 13 bases spanning the gap.

This CDR3 is CASSIGTGATDTQYF. As DNA, the CDR3 is TGCGCCAGCAGCATTGGGACGGGGGCCACAGATACGCAGTATTTT. The chain carries TRBV5-1 and TRBJ2-3; either TRBD1 or TRBD2 may supply D (6 bases each). V was shortened by 4 bases and J by 2 bases, with 14 bases between the two germline ends. CDR1 SGHRS and CDR2 YFSETQ come from the germline V gene. The CDR3 is 15 amino acids. The full variable domain, with the rest looked up from reference TRBV5-1 and TRBJ2-3, is KAGVTQTPRYLIKTRGQQVTLSCSPISGHRSVSWYQQTPGQGLQFLFEYFSETQRNKGNFPGRFSGRQFSNSRSEMNVSTLELGDSALYLCASSIGTGATDTQYFGPGTRLTVL.

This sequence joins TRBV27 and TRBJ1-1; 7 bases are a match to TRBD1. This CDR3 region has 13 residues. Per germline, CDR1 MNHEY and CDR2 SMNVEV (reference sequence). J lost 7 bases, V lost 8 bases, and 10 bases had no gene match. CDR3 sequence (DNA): TGTGCCAGCCGATGGCGACAGGGAAGTGAAGCTTTCTTT. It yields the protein CASRWRQGSEAFF.

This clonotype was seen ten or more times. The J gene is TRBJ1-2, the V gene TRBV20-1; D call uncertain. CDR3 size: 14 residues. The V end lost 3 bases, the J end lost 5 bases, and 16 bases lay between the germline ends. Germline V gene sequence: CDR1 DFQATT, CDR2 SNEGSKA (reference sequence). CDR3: CSARPSGQLYGYTF. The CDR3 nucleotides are TGCAGTGCTAGGCCGTCGGGCCAGCTTTATGGCTACACCTTC.

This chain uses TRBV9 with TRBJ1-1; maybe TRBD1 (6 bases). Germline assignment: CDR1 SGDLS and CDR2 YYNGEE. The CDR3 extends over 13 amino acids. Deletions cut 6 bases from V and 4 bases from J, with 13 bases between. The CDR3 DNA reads TGTGCCAGCAAGAGGGGGATAGGCACTGAAGCTTTCTTT. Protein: CASKRGIGTEAFF.

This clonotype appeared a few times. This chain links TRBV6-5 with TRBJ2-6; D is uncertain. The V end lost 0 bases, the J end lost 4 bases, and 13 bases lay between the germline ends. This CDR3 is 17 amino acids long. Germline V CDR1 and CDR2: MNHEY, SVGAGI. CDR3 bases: TGTGCCAGCAGTTACTCGATCCCGGTCGTAGGGGCCAACGTCCTGACTTTC. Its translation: CASSYSIPVVGANVLTF.

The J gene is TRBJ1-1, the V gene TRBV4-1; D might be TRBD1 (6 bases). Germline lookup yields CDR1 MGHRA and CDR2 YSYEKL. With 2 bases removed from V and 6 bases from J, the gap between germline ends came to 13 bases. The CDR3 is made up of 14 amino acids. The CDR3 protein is CASSQRGGDAEAFF. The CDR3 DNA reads TGCGCCAGCAGCCAACGAGGGGGGGACGCTGAAGCTTTCTTT.

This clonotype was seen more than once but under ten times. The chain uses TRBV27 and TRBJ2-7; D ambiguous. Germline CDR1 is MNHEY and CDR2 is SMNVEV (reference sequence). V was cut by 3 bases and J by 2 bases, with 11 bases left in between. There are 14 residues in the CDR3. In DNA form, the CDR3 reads TGTGCCAGCAGTTTCGGCGGAGCCGCCTACGAGCAGTACTTC. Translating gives CASSFGGAAYEQYF.

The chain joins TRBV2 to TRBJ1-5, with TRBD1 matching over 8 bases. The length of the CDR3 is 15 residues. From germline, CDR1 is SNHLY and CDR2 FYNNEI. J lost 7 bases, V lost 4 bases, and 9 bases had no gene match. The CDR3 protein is CASSARETGVQPQHF. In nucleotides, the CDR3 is TGTGCCAGCAGTGCCCGTGAGACAGGGGTACAGCCCCAGCATTTT. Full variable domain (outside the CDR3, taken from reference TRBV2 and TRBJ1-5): EPEVTQTPSHQVTQMGQEVILRCVPISNHLYFYWYRQILGQKVEFLVSFYNNEISEKSEIFDDQFSVERPDGSNFTLKIRSTKLEDSAMYFCASSARETGVQPQHFGDGTRLSIL.

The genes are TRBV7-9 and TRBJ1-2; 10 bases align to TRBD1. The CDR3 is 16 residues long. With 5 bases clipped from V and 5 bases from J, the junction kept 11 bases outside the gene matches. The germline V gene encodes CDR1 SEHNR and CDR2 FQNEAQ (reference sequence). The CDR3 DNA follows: TGTGCCAGCAGCCCCACGGGACAGGGGTCGCGGTATGGCTACACCTTC. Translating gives CASSPTGQGSRYGYTF.

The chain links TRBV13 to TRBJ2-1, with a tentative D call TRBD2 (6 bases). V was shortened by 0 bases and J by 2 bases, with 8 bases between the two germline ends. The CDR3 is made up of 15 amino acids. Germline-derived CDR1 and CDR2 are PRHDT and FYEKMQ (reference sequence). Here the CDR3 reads CASSLGGEAYNEQFF. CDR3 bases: TGTGCCAGCAGCTTAGGGGGGGAGGCCTACAATGAGCAGTTCTTC.

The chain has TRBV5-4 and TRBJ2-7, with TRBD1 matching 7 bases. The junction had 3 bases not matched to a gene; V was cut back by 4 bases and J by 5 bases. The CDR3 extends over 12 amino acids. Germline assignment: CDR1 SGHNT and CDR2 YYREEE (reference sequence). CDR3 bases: TGTGCCAGCAGCCCAGGGGGTAACGAGCAGTACGTC. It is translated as CASSPGGNEQYV.

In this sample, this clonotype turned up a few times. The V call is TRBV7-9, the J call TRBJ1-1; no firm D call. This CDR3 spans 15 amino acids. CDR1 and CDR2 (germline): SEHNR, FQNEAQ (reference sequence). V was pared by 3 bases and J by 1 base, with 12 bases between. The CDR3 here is CASSLLRRENTEAFF. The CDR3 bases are TGTGCCAGCAGCTTGTTGCGACGGGAGAACACTGAAGCTTTCTTT.

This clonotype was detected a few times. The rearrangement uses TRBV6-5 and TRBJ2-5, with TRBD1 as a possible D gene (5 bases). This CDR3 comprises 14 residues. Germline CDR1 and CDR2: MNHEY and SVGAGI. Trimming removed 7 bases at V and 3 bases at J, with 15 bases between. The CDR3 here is CASTAPGREETQYF. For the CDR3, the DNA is TGTGCCAGCACCGCACCTGGCAGGGAAGAGACCCAGTACTTC.

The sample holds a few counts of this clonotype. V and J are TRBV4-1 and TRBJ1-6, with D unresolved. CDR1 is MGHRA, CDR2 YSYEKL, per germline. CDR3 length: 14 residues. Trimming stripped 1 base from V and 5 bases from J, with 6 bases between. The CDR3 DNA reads TGCGCCAGCAGCCAAGGGATCGATAATTCACCCCTCCACTTT. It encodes CASSQGIDNSPLHF.

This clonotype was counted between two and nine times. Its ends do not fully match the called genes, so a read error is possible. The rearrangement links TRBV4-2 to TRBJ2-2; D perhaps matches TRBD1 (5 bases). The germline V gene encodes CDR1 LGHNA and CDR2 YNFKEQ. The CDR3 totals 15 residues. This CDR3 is CASSQGVEQAGELFF. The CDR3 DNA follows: TGTGCCAGCAGTCAAGGAGTAGAACAGGCCGGGGAGCTGTTTTTT.

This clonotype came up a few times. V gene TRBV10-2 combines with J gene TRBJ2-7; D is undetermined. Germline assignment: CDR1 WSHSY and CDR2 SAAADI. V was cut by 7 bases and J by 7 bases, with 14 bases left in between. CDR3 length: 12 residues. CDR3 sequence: CASIDSSGEQYF. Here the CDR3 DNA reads TGCGCCAGCATAGATAGTTCGGGTGAGCAGTACTTC.

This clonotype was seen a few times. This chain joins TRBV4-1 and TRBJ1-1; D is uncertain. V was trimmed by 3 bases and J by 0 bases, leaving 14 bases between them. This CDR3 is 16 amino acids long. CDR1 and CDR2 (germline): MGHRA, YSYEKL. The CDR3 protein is CASSQLVNSMNTEAFF. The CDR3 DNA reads TGCGCCAGCAGCCAGTTGGTCAACAGCATGAACACTGAAGCTTTCTTT.

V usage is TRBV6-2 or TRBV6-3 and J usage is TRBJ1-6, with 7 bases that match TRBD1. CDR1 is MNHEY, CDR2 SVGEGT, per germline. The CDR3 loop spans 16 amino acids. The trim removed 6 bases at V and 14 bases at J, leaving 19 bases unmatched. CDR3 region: CASSKTGQARVGALHF. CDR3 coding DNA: TGTGCCAGCAGCAAGACCGGACAGGCCAGAGTCGGGGCCCTCCACTTT.

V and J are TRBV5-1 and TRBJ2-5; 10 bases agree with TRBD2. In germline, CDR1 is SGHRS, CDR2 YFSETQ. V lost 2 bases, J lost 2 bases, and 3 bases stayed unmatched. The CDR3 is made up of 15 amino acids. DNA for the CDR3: TGCGCCAGCAGCTTTAGAGCGGGGGGGCAAGAGACCCAGTACTTC. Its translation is CASSFRAGGQETQYF.

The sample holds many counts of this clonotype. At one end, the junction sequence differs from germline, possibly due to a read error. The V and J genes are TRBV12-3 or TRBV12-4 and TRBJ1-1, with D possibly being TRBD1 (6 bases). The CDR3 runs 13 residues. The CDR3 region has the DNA TGTGCCAGCAGCTTAGGGGGGAACACTGAAGCTTTCTTT. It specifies CASSLGGNTEAFF.

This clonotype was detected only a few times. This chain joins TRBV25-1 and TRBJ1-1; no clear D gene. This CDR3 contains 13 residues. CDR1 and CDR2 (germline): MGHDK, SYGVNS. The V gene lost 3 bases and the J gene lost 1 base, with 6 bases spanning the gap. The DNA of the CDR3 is TGTGCCAGCAGTGATGGCAGGAACACTGAAGCTTTCTTT. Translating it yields CASSDGRNTEAFF.

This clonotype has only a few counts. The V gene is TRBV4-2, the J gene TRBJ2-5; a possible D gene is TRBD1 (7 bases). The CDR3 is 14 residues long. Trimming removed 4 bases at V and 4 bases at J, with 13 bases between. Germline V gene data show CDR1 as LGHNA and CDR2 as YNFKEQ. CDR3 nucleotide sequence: TGTGCCAGCAGCCCGGAGGGGGCCGGAGAGACCCAGTACTTC. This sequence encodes CASSPEGAGETQYF.

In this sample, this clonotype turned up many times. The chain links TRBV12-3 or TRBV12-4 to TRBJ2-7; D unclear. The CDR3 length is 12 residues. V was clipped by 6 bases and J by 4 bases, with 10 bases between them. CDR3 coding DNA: TGTGCCAGCAGCTTCGGCTCGTACGAGCAGTACTTC. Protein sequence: CASSFGSYEQYF.

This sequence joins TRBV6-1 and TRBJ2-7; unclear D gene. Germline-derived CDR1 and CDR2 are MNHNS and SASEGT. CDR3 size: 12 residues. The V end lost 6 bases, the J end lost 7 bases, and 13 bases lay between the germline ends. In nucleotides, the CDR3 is TGTGCCAGCAGGATAACGACAAGGGAGCAGTACTTC. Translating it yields CASRITTREQYF.